This is a list of T cell receptor beta chains from one sample in a study of cytomegalovirus exposure and HLA in healthy donors. Using immunoSEQ multiplex PCR, the repertoire was profiled, and TCRdb retains in-frame clones only, with some absent. The table has approximately 67,000 clones, about two thirds seen once; the top ten hold 2% to 2.5%. Material: PBMCs. These receptors all stem from a young woman in good health and CMV-seronegative. The CDR3 runs from the conserved cysteine through the conserved F or W. D genes are given only for firm matches. Clone size is not always given. Where it is, it says once, few, many or a class for expanded clones.

v_gene	abundance	j_gene	d_gene	CDR3nt	CDR3aa
TRBV6-5	.	TRBJ2-7	.	TGTGCCAGCAGCACCAGACAGCCGTCCTACGAGCAGTACTTC	CASSTRQPSYEQYF
TRBV10-3	.	TRBJ2-5	TRBD2	TGTGCCATCAGAGGGACTAGTGGAGGCCAAGAGACCCAGTACTTC	CAIRGTSGGQETQYF
TRBV6-5	.	TRBJ2-7	TRBD2	TGTGCCAGCGGGTCCCGGGGGGGAAACTACGAGCAGTACTTC	CASGSRGGNYEQYF
TRBV2	few	TRBJ1-1	TRBD1	TGTGCCAGTAGAGGCGGGACAGGGGACACTGAAGCTTTCTTT	CASRGGTGDTEAFF
TRBV2	.	TRBJ2-3	.	TGTGCCAGCAGTGAAAGGAGGGGGCGAACAGATACGCAGTATTTT	CASSERRGRTDTQYF
TRBV11-3	.	TRBJ2-7	.	TGTGCCAGCAGCTTAGAAGGTGGAGAATCCTACGAGCAGTACTTC	CASSLEGGESYEQYF
TRBV5-1	.	TRBJ1-3	.	TGCGCCAGCAGCTCGGGAGGGGGAAGGCCCTTCTCTGGAAACACCATATATTTT	CASSSGGGRPFSGNTIYF
TRBV5-6	few	TRBJ1-4	TRBD1	TGTGCCAGCAGCTTAGGACAGGGAGCAGAAAAACTGTTTTTT	CASSLGQGAEKLFF
TRBV9	few	TRBJ2-7	.	TGTGCCAGCAGCGTAGGGGATGGGGCCTACACCTACGAGCAGTACTTC	CASSVGDGAYTYEQYF
TRBV11-2	few	TRBJ2-7	.	TGTGCCAGCAGCATATCGACGGGTAGCTCCTACGAGCAGTACTTC	CASSISTGSSYEQYF
TRBV5-6	.	TRBJ1-1	.	TGTGCCAGCAGATCCCCAACGCAGGGAAACACTGAAGCTTTCTTT	CASRSPTQGNTEAFF
TRBV30	.	TRBJ1-5	.	TGTGCCTGGAGTCCGTTGGCGGATCAGCCCCAGCATTTT	CAWSPLADQPQHF
TRBV4-2	.	TRBJ2-7	TRBD1	TGTGCCAGCAGCCTAGACCCCCCCGCGACAGGGCGTATTTCCTACGAGCAGTACTTC	CASSLDPPATGRISYEQYF
TRBV4-1	.	TRBJ2-7	TRBD1	TGCGCCAGCAGCCAAGGGGACAGGGGGGAAGGGCCCTACGAGCAGTACTTC	CASSQGDRGEGPYEQYF
TRBV4-2	.	TRBJ2-1	TRBD2	TGTGCCAGCAGCCTGCAGGCAGCGGGGGGGCGCAATGAGCAGTTCTTC	CASSLQAAGGRNEQFF
TRBV7-2	.	TRBJ1-1	.	TGTGCCAGCAGCTTTACAGGGAACACTGAAGCTTTCTTT	CASSFTGNTEAFF
TRBV7-3	.	TRBJ2-2	TRBD2	TGTGCCAGCAGCTTAGAGAGCGGGGGGGCGACCGGGGAGCTGTTTTTT	CASSLESGGATGELFF
TRBV2	.	TRBJ1-1	TRBD1	TGTGCCAGCAGTGAACAGGGGGGTACTGAAGCTTTCTTT	CASSEQGGTEAFF
TRBV19	.	TRBJ2-5	.	TGTGCCAGTGGCCCGACAGGACAAGAGACCCAGTACTTC	CASGPTGQETQYF
TRBV7-2	once	TRBJ1-6	TRBD1	TGTGCCAGCAGCTTCCGGGACAGGGATTCACCCCTCCACTTT	CASSFRDRDSPLHF
TRBV2	.	TRBJ1-2	.	TGTGCCAGCACCCCTAGTGGCACGGGCTATGGCTACACCTTC	CASTPSGTGYGYTF
TRBV5-1	.	TRBJ2-3	TRBD2	TGCGCCAGCAGCGCCTCTAGCGGGGGGCGCATTGGGGCAGATACGCAGTATTTT	CASSASSGGRIGADTQYF
TRBV30	few	TRBJ2-7	.	TGTGCCTGGACGGAGCCCAGTCTCTACGAGCAGTACTTC	CAWTEPSLYEQYF
TRBV7-9	few	TRBJ2-7	TRBD2	TGTGCCAGCAGCTTCTTGCGGGGGGACTCCTACGAGCAGTACTTC	CASSFLRGDSYEQYF
TRBV9	.	TRBJ2-1	TRBD2	TGTGCCAGCAGCGTAGGTGGCGGGGGTGGTTACAATGAGCAGTTCTTC	CASSVGGGGGYNEQFF
TRBV6-6	.	TRBJ2-2	.	TGTGCCAGCAGACAGACAGAGAACACCGGGGAGCTGTTTTTT	CASRQTENTGELFF
TRBV9	.	TRBJ2-3	.	TGTGCCAGCAGCGTAGTGGGGGGGGCCCCAGATACGCAGTATTTT	CASSVVGGAPDTQYF
TRBV6-1	.	TRBJ1-2	.	TGTGCCAGCAGTTTAGGGAGTGACTATGGCTACACCTTC	CASSLGSDYGYTF
TRBV10-1	few	TRBJ1-1	.	TGCGCCAGCAGTGAATCGGGGGACCCTGAAGCTTTCTTT	CASSESGDPEAFF
TRBV9	.	TRBJ2-5	.	TGTGCCAGCAGCCCTCGACTAGTGCAAGAGACCCAGTACTTC	CASSPRLVQETQYF
TRBV9	few	TRBJ1-4	.	TGTGCCAGCAGCGTAGACTTAGCTGAAAAACTGTTTTTT	CASSVDLAEKLFF
TRBV18	.	TRBJ2-3	TRBD2	TGTGCCAGCTCACCGAATCTAGCGGGGGCCACAGATACGCAGTATTTT	CASSPNLAGATDTQYF
TRBV6-6	few	TRBJ2-2	.	TGTGCCAGCAGCGCCCGGGGGGGACAGATCACCGGGGAGCTGTTTTTT	CASSARGGQITGELFF
TRBV6-5	few	TRBJ2-7	TRBD2	TGTGCCAGCAGTTACCAGCGGGGGTCATACTACGAGCAGTACTTC	CASSYQRGSYYEQYF
TRBV28	few	TRBJ1-6	.	TGTGCCAGCAGTTTGGGGCAGCGATTGTCTAATTCACCCCTCCACTTT	CASSLGQRLSNSPLHF
TRBV6-5	.	TRBJ1-6	.	TGTGCCAGCAGTTACGGGGGGTGGGGCCATAATTCACCCCTCCACTTT	CASSYGGWGHNSPLHF
TRBV18	.	TRBJ2-2	.	TGTGCCAGCTCACCTGGACAGCACCGGTCCGGGGAGCTGTTTTTT	CASSPGQHRSGELFF
TRBV30	.	TRBJ1-5	TRBD1	TGTGCCTGGAGCACAGGGGGCGTCGATCAGCCCCAGCATTTT	CAWSTGGVDQPQHF
TRBV27	.	TRBJ2-1	TRBD2	TGTGCCAGCAGTTCGGATATAGCGGGGCTCGGGAATGAGCAGTTCTTC	CASSSDIAGLGNEQFF
TRBV6-5	.	TRBJ2-1	TRBD2	TGTGCCAGCAGTGAAAAAACAATGTCAGGGAGGGAGTTCTTC	CASSEKTMSGREFF
TRBV6-1	.	TRBJ2-7	TRBD2	TGTGCCAGCAGTGAAGGTTCAGCGGGGGGGACTTACGAGCAGTACTTC	CASSEGSAGGTYEQYF
TRBV2	.	TRBJ1-2	.	TGTGCCAGCGCCGAGGGGCAGGGGTATTCCTATGGCTACACCTTC	CASAEGQGYSYGYTF
TRBV4-1	few	TRBJ1-5	.	TGCGCCAGCAGCCAAGATTGGTTACGGGGTCAGCCCCAGCATTTT	CASSQDWLRGQPQHF
TRBV18	once	TRBJ2-3	TRBD2	TGTGCCAGCTCACCAATCCTAGCGGGGGGGCCCGGAGATACGCAGTATTTT	CASSPILAGGPGDTQYF
TRBV7-2	once	TRBJ1-6	.	TGTGCCAGCAGCTTACCTCGCAGGGGTAATTCACCCCTCCACTTT	CASSLPRRGNSPLHF
TRBV7-2	once	TRBJ2-5	.	TGTGCCAGCAGCCCGTCATTGCGCCAGACCCAGTACTTC	CASSPSLRQTQYF
TRBV7-2	.	TRBJ2-5	.	TGTGCCAGCAGCCGGGGACAATCGGAGACCCAGTACTTC	CASSRGQSETQYF
TRBV7-8	few	TRBJ2-7	TRBD2	TGTGCCAGCAGCTTAGGCGGGGGGTCAAGCGAGCAGTACTTC	CASSLGGGSSEQYF
TRBV6-6	.	TRBJ2-7	.	TGTGCCAGCATTCGAAGCTGGGGAGTCTACGAGCAGTACTTC	CASIRSWGVYEQYF
TRBV6-1	.	TRBJ2-7	TRBD2	TGTGCCAGCAGATCGGGCGGGGGGCCTAGCTACGAGCAGTACTTC	CASRSGGGPSYEQYF
TRBV27	.	TRBJ1-1	.	TGTGCCAGCAGTCCCGGGATGAGTGAAGCTTTCTTT	CASSPGMSEAFF